This T cell receptor beta chain was recovered during a study of shared clonotypes between healthy human individuals. The donor population consisted of healthy HIV-negative adults with no recent acute infections or vaccinations. Per germline, CDR1 SGHTA and CDR2 FQGNSA. The CDR3 totals 16 residues. Deletions cut 2 bases from V and 5 bases from J, with 18 bases between. The sample holds many counts of this clone. Using ten immunoSEQ deep assay plates, investigators sequenced unsorted PBMC DNA. Measured with immunoSEQ multiplex PCR; TCRdb has only the in-frame clones, and not every one. The data hold 450,000 to 600,000 clones, with 79% observed a single time.

Material for sequencing was PBMCs. The rearrangement links TRBV7-2 to TRBJ2-5, with D possibly matching TRBD1 (6 bases). This receptor was identified in a woman aged 40 to 50 in good health. Some clones in this sample may be carry-over from other donors' samples. The chain's CDR3 is CASSLSFDVRGETQYF. CDR3 DNA: TGTGCCAGCAGCTTATCATTCGATGTTAGGGGGGAGACCCAGTACTTC. The full variable domain, rest sourced from reference TRBV7-2 and TRBJ2-5, is GAGVSQSPSNKVTEKGKDVELRCDPISGHTALYWYRQSLGQGLEFLIYFQGNSAPDKSGLPSDRFSAERTGGSVSTLTIQRTQQEDSAVYLCASSLSFDVRGETQYFGPGTRLLVL.